This TCR beta chain was recovered during a study of T cells in Graves' hyperthyroidism and ophthalmopathy. Study results and limitations: Researchers found most expanded thyroid clonotypes above 0.001 in blood as well. In simple terms, a model built on 13 V-J features told ophthalmopathy apart from stable hyperthyroidism.

This clonotype was recorded a few times. Antigen unknown. The source material, RNA transcripts, was used to amplify TCR beta CDR3 regions. HTBI primers were the set used in a first-round RT-PCR of the TCR CDR3. Via MiXCR, TCRdb re-called the multiplex PCR reads, giving one row per CDR3 protein. The data hold approximately 690,000 distinct CDR3 sequences, with less than 25% observed a single time. Investigators excluded patients with uncontrolled infection, other autoimmune disease, pregnancy or lactation. Fresh peripheral blood, roughly 9.8 ml of it, supplied the PBMCs. This sequence was found in a man aged 30 to 45 with Graves' ophthalmopathy. Sequenced input: blood.

DNA for the CDR3: TGTGCCAGCAGCAAAGGACAGGTCAATGAAGCTTTCTTT. This sequence encodes CASSKGQVNEAFF. The V and J genes are TRBV6-1 and TRBJ1-1, with 7 bases identical to TRBD1. There are 13 residues in the CDR3. Germline V lookup: CDR1 MNHNS, CDR2 SASEGT. The ends lost 6 bases at V and 7 bases at J; junction bases unmatched: 8.